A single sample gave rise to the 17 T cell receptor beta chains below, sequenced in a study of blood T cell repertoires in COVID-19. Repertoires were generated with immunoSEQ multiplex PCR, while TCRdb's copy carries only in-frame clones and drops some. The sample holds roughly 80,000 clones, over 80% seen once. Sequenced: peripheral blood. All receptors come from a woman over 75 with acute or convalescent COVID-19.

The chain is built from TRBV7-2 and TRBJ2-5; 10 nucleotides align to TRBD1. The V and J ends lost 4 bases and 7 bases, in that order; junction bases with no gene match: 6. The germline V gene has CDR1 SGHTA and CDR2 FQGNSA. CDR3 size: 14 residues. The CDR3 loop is CASSSTGGTGTQYF. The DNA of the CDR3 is TGTGCCAGCAGCTCGACAGGGGGCACGGGGACCCAGTACTTC.

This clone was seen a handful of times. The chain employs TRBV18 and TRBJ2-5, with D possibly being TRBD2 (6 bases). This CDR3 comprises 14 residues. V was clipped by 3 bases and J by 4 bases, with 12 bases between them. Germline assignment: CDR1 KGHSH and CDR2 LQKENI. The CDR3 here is CASSPAGRGETQYF. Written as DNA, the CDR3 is TGTGCCAGCTCACCGGCAGGGCGGGGAGAGACCCAGTACTTC.

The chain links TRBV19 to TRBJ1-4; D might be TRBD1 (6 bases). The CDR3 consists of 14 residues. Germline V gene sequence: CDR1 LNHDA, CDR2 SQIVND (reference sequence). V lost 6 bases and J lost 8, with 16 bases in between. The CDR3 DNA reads TGTGCCAGTAGGCCCAACAGGGCCGGCGAAAAACTGTTTTTT. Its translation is CASRPNRAGEKLFF. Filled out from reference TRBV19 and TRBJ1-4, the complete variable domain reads DGGITQSPKYLFRKEGQNVTLSCEQNLNHDAMYWYRQDPGQGLRLIYYSQIVNDFQKGDIAEGYSVSREKKESFPLTVTSAQKNPTAFYLCASRPNRAGEKLFFGSGTQLSVL.

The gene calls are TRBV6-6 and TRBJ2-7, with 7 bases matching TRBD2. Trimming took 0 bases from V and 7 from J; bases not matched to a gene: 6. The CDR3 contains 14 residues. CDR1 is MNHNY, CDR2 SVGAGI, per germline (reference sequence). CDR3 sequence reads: CASSYSILGGEQYF. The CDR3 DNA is TGTGCCAGCAGTTACTCGATTCTGGGGGGGGAGCAGTACTTC.

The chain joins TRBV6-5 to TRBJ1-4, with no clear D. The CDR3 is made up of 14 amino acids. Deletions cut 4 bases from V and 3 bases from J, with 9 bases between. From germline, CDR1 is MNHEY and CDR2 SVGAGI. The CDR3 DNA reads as TGTGCCAGCAGTTCCCCCGGGTCTAATGAAAAACTGTTTTTT. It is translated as CASSSPGSNEKLFF.

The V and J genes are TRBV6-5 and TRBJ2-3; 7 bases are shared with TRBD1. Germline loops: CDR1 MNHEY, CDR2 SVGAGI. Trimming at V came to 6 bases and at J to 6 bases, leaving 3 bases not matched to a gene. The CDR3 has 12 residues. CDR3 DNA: TGTGCCAGCAGGACAGGGTGGGATACGCAGTATTTT. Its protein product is CASRTGWDTQYF.

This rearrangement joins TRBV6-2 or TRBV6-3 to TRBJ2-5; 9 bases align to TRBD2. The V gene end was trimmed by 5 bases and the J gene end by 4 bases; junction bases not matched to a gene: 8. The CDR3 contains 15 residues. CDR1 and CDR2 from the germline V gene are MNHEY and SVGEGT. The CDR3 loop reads CASSPTLGLAETQYF. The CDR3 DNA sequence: TGTGCCAGCAGTCCCACCTTGGGACTAGCAGAGACCCAGTACTTC.

The CDR3 spells CASSLGSGVPREQYF. CDR3 coding DNA: TGTGCCAGCAGCTTAGGGTCAGGGGTCCCTCGCGAGCAGTACTTC. The chain links TRBV7-8 to TRBJ2-7, with D possibly matching TRBD1 (6 bases). The CDR3 is 15 residues long. Trimming shortened V by 1 base and J by 6 bases, and 16 bases separated the two germline ends. CDR1 is SGHVS and CDR2 is FQNEAQ in the germline V gene.

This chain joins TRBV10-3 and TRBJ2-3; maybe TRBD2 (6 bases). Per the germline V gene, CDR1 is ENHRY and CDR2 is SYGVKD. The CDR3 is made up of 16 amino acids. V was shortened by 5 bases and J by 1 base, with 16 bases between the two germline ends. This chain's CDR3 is CAISFQGQRGTDTQYF. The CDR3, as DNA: TGTGCCATCAGTTTCCAGGGTCAGCGGGGCACAGATACGCAGTATTTT.

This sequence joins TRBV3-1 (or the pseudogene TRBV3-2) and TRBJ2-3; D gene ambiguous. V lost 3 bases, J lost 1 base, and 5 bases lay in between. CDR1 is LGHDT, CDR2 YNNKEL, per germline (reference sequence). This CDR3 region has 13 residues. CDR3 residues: CASSQRGTDTQYF. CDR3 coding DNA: TGTGCCAGCAGCCAGCGAGGCACAGATACGCAGTATTTT.

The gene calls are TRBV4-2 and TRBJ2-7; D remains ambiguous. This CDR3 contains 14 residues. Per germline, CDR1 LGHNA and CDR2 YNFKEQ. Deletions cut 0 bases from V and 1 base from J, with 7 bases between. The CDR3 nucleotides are TGTGCCAGCAGCCAAGATGCTAGTTCCTACGAGCAGTACTTC. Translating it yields CASSQDASSYEQYF.

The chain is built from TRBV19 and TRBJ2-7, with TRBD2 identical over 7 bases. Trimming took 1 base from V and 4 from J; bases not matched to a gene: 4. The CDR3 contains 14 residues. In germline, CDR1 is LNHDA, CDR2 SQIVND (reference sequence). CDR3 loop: CASSIAGLGYEQYF. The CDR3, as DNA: TGTGCCAGTAGTATAGCTGGACTAGGTTACGAGCAGTACTTC.

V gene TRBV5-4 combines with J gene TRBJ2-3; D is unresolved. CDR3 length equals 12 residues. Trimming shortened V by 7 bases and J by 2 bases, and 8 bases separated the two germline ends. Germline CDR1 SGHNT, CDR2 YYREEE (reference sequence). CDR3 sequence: CASRQHTDTQYF. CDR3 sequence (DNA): TGTGCCAGCCGACAACACACAGATACGCAGTATTTT.

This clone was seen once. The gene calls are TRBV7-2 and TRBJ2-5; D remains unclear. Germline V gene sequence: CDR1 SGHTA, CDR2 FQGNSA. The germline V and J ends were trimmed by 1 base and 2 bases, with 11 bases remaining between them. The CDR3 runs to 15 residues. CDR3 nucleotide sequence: TGTGCCAGCAGCTTAGGCTCCGCAGGTCAAGAGACCCAGTACTTC. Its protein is CASSLGSAGQETQYF.

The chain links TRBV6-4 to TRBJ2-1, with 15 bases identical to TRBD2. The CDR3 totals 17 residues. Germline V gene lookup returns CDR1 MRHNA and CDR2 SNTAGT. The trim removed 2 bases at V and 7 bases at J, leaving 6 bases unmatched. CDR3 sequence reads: CASSDRTSGRAGNEQFF. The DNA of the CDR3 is TGTGCCAGCAGTGACCGGACTAGCGGGAGGGCCGGTAATGAGCAGTTCTTC.

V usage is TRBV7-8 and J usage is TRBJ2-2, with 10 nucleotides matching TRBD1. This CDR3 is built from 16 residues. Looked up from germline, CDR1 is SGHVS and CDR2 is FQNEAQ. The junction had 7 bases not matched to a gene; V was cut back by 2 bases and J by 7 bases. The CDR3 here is CASSLQGQGIYGELFF. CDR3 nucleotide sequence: TGTGCCAGCAGCTTACAGGGACAGGGGATCTACGGGGAGCTGTTTTTT.

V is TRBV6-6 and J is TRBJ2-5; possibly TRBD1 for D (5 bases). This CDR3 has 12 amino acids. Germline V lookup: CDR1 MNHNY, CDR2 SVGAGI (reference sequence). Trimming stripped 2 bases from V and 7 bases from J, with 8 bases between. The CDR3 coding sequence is TGTGCCAGCAGTTACGGGGCGGCGACCCAGTACTTC. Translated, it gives CASSYGAATQYF.